This passage covers 5 T cell receptor beta chains from one sample sequenced in a study of blood T cell repertoires in COVID-19. The assay was immunoSEQ multiplex PCR, and TCRdb's table has in-frame clones only and misses some. The sample holds about 110,000 clones, 85% seen once. Material: peripheral blood. These receptors came from a human donor in a cohort sampled during active COVID-19.

This chain joins TRBV6-5 and TRBJ2-5, with 10 positions matching TRBD2. V shed 7 bases and J 7 bases; nucleotides not matched to a gene: 6. The CDR3 is made up of 13 amino acids. Germline V CDR1 and CDR2: MNHEY, SVGAGI. The CDR3: CASTSSGGGTQYF. CDR3 bases: TGTGCCAGCACGTCTAGCGGGGGTGGGACCCAGTACTTC.

This chain links TRBV7-9 with TRBJ1-3; 7 bases agree with TRBD1. This CDR3 has 13 residues. Trimming removed 6 bases from V and 4 bases from J; junction bases left unmatched: 3. Per germline, CDR1 SEHNR and CDR2 FQNEAQ (reference sequence). CDR3 bases: TGTGCCAGCAGTCCGGGACAGGGAAACACCATATATTTT. Residues: CASSPGQGNTIYF. The full variable domain, its missing parts supplied by reference TRBV7-9 and TRBJ1-3, is DTGVSQNPRHKITKRGQNVTFRCDPISEHNRLYWYRQTLGQGPEFLTYFQNEAQLEKSRLLSDRFSAERPKGSFSTLEIQRTEQGDSAMYLCASSPGQGNTIYFGEGSWLTVV.

The J gene is TRBJ1-3, the V gene TRBV19; D not resolved. CDR1 LNHDA and CDR2 SQIVND come from the germline V gene (reference sequence). This CDR3 has 12 amino acids. V was clipped by 7 bases and J by 0 bases, with 4 bases between them. The CDR3 nucleotides are TGTGCCAGTACGTTCTCTGGAAACACCATATATTTT. This gives the protein CASTFSGNTIYF.

The V and J genes are TRBV12-3 or TRBV12-4 and TRBJ1-2, with D uncertain. The CDR3 loop spans 12 amino acids. Trimming left V 5 bases short and J 0 bases short, with 4 bases between. The CDR3 DNA is TGTGCCAGCAGTCTTACTAACTATGGCTACACCTTC. Amino acid sequence: CASSLTNYGYTF.

The chain combines TRBV10-2 with TRBJ2-7; possible D gene TRBD1, 5 bases. The V end was cut by 6 bases, the J end by 0 bases, with 12 bases between. This CDR3 contains 14 residues. From germline, CDR1 is WSHSY and CDR2 SAAADI. The CDR3 region has the DNA TGCGCCAGCAGGGCCTTGGGGCCCTCCTACGAGCAGTACTTC. As protein: CASRALGPSYEQYF.